This paragraph covers one TCR beta chain sequence. Seattle's enrolled individuals joined amid active infection and were then monitored longitudinally. Methods used by the authors: Researchers report that nucleated cell counts were estimated from reference gene primer amplification. TCRdb's table, derived via immunoSEQ multiplex PCR, lists solely in-frame clones and lacks some. The V and J calls and clone size come from that table; D and trimming were worked out from the DNA. This table holds more than 90,000 clones, around 88% found once. The sample originates from a study of blood T cell repertoires in COVID-19. On the study more broadly: Samples representing acute and convalescent COVID-19 were sourced from the United States, Italy and Spain. PBMCs, B-cell-depleted T cells, or T cells were the source of the cDNA or gDNA that made up the material.

This CDR3 contains 15 residues. Looked up from germline, CDR1 is KGHSH and CDR2 is LQKENI. With 1 base clipped from V and 8 bases from J, the junction kept 7 bases outside the gene matches. The material sequenced was peripheral blood. The receptor was isolated from a woman in her fifties or sixties with COVID-19, enrolled during active disease. J is TRBJ1-4 and V is TRBV18, with TRBD1 matching over 7 bases. CDR3 residues: CASSPLGQAGEKLFF. CDR3 DNA: TGTGCCAGCTCACCACTCGGACAGGCGGGCGAAAAACTGTTTTTT. Full variable domain (remainder filled in from reference TRBV18 and TRBJ1-4): NAGVMQNPRHLVRRRGQEARLRCSPMKGHSHVYWYRQLPEEGLKFMVYLQKENIIDESGMPKERFSAEFPKEGPSILRIQQVVRGDSAAYFCASSPLGQAGEKLFFGSGTQLSVL.